The present T cell receptor (beta chain) was sequenced within a study of blood T cell repertoires in COVID-19. This clone was recorded once. Original processing notes: Nucleated cell counts were estimated from reference gene primer amplification. Profiling relied on immunoSEQ multiplex PCR, and the TCRdb table lists in-frame clones only, not all of them. Clone size and the V and J calls come from that table; the DNA yielded D and trimming. The table lists about 11,000 clones, 75% to 90% of them singletons. Per the germline V gene, CDR1 is SGDLS and CDR2 is YYNGEE. V was trimmed by 4 bases and J by 0 bases, leaving 11 bases between them. This CDR3 has 14 residues.

The sequence came from a human donor in a cohort sampled during active COVID-19. This sequence joins TRBV9 and TRBJ2-7, with a possible D match to TRBD2 (6 bases). The specimen sequenced was peripheral blood. The CDR3 DNA sequence: TGTGCCAGCAGCCTTAATAGCGGCTCCTACGAGCAGTACTTC. It translates to CASSLNSGSYEQYF.